The 32 T cell receptor beta chains below were found in one sample sequenced in a study of cytomegalovirus exposure and HLA in healthy donors. Both 60 Vbeta primers and 13 Jbeta primers went into the PCR. Profiled with immunoSEQ multiplex PCR; TCRdb holds only in-frame clones, not every one. The sample records over 70,000 clones, over 65% being singletons. Material: PBMCs. The receptors stem from a man between 45 and 60 years old in good health and CMV-seropositive.

The chain couples TRBV15 to TRBJ2-7; the match to TRBD2 covers 9 bases. CDR3 length equals 17 residues. Germline assignment: CDR1 LNHNV and CDR2 YYDKDF (reference sequence). The J segment lost 5 bases and the V segment lost 3 bases, leaving 14 bases of the junction unmatched. The DNA for the CDR3 is TGTGCCACCAGCAGCCAGTTAGCGGGAGACGGTTTGGACGAGCAGTACTTC. This codes for CATSSQLAGDGLDEQYF.

This clone was observed a handful of times. The chain carries TRBV5-1 and TRBJ2-7; 9 bases align to TRBD2. The CDR3 length is 15 residues. Germline CDR1 SGHRS, CDR2 YFSETQ. The V segment lost 0 bases and the J segment 6 bases; nucleotides outside the gene matches: 7. The CDR3 reads CASSLVGSGSTEQYF. Written as DNA, the CDR3 is TGCGCCAGCAGCTTGGTAGGTAGCGGGAGTACCGAGCAGTACTTC.

The rearrangement joins TRBV2 to TRBJ2-5; no reliable D call. Per germline, CDR1 SNHLY and CDR2 FYNNEI. The CDR3 covers 18 residues. V lost 2 bases and J 2 bases, leaving 21 bases between the germline ends. Here the CDR3 DNA reads TGTGCCAGCAGTGAACGATTTGGAGCAGTTAAAGTACAAGAGACCCAGTACTTC. It specifies CASSERFGAVKVQETQYF.

The rearrangement joins TRBV18 to TRBJ2-7; D is perhaps TRBD2 (7 bases). The CDR3 is 15 residues long. The V end lost 3 bases, the J end lost 7 bases, and 19 bases lay between the germline ends. Germline V CDR1 and CDR2: KGHSH, LQKENI. CDR3 loop: CASSPAVAGAREQYF. The CDR3 DNA reads as TGTGCCAGCTCACCTGCGGTCGCGGGGGCGAGGGAGCAGTACTTC.

The rearrangement uses TRBV5-1 and TRBJ2-7; TRBD2 matches at 10 bases. Germline V gene sequence: CDR1 SGHRS, CDR2 YFSETQ. CDR3 length: 15 amino acids. Trimming removed 0 bases from V and 3 bases from J; junction bases left unmatched: 3. DNA of the CDR3: TGCGCCAGCAGCTTGGCTCTAGCGGGGGTCTACGAGCAGTACTTC. Amino acids: CASSLALAGVYEQYF.

The J gene is TRBJ2-5, the V gene TRBV5-1, with TRBD2 matching over 7 bases. This CDR3 has 15 residues. V shed 2 bases and J 1 base; nucleotides not matched to a gene: 5. The germline CDR1 and CDR2 sequences are SGHRS and YFSETQ. CDR3 sequence: CASSFERGLQETQYF. CDR3 DNA sequence: TGCGCCAGCAGCTTTGAGCGGGGCCTCCAAGAGACCCAGTACTTC.

This rearrangement joins TRBV27 to TRBJ1-2; 12 bases agree with TRBD1. Per the germline V gene, CDR1 is MNHEY and CDR2 is SMNVEV (reference sequence). This CDR3 spans 15 amino acids. V lost 6 bases to trimming and J lost 5 bases; unmatched junction nucleotides: 7. The CDR3 spells CASRPGTGGAYGYTF. The CDR3 region has the DNA TGTGCCAGCAGACCAGGGACAGGGGGCGCATATGGCTACACCTTC.

The chain uses TRBV4-2 and TRBJ2-7; maybe TRBD2 (5 bases). Germline assignment: CDR1 LGHNA and CDR2 YNFKEQ. The CDR3 totals 14 residues. V shed 0 bases and J shed 2 bases, with 8 bases lying between them. The DNA of the CDR3 is TGTGCCAGCAGCCAAGAAAGCGGAACCTACGAGCAGTACTTC. It codes for CASSQESGTYEQYF.

This clone appeared a few times. The V gene is TRBV7-9, the J gene TRBJ1-2; no firm D call. The CDR3 is 14 amino acids. The V gene's germline CDR1 is SEHNR and CDR2 FQNEAQ (reference sequence). V was cut by 5 bases and J by 7 bases, with 17 bases left in between. The DNA for the CDR3 is TGTGCCAGCAGCCCAGACACCGGCCGGTCTGGCTACACCTTC. Its protein product is CASSPDTGRSGYTF. Full variable domain (missing parts from reference TRBV7-9 and TRBJ1-2): DTGVSQNPRHKITKRGQNVTFRCDPISEHNRLYWYRQTLGQGPEFLTYFQNEAQLEKSRLLSDRFSAERPKGSFSTLEIQRTEQGDSAMYLCASSPDTGRSGYTFGSGTRLTVV.

This clone was seen a few times. The chain links TRBV4-1 to TRBJ2-2; possibly TRBD2 for D (5 bases). The germline V gene has CDR1 MGHRA and CDR2 YSYEKL. This CDR3 has 18 residues. With 5 bases removed from V and 0 bases from J, the gap between germline ends came to 19 bases. In DNA, the CDR3 is TGCGCCAGCAGCTTCCAGGTGGGCGGTAGCGCGAACACCGGGGAGCTGTTTTTT. Translation gives CASSFQVGGSANTGELFF.

V gene TRBV7-8 combines with J gene TRBJ2-1, with no clear D. This CDR3 spans 15 amino acids. Germline assignment: CDR1 SGHVS and CDR2 FQNEAQ. Trimming left V 0 bases short and J 4 bases short, with 10 bases between. The CDR3 here is CASSLARSVYNEQFF. Written as DNA, the CDR3 is TGTGCCAGCAGCTTAGCGAGGTCCGTTTACAATGAGCAGTTCTTC.

This rearrangement joins TRBV5-1 to TRBJ2-5; 9 bases map to TRBD2. With 5 bases clipped from V and 3 bases from J, the junction kept 8 bases outside the gene matches. This CDR3 comprises 15 residues. Germline V gene data show CDR1 as SGHRS and CDR2 as YFSETQ. CDR3 DNA sequence: TGCGCCAGCAGTCTTCACCTAGCGGGAAAAGAGACCCAGTACTTC. Protein product: CASSLHLAGKETQYF.

The chain uses TRBV4-3 and TRBJ2-7, with a weak D call TRBD2 (6 bases). The V gene lost 0 bases and the J gene lost 0 bases, with 18 bases spanning the gap. CDR1 LGHNA and CDR2 YSLEER come from the germline V gene. The CDR3 is 18 amino acids. CDR3 nucleotide sequence: TGCGCCAGCAGCCAAGAACCTACTAGGGGACTCTTCTCCTACGAGCAGTACTTC. Protein product: CASSQEPTRGLFSYEQYF.

This clone was observed a handful of times. The CDR3: CASSRRRGLSTDTQYF. In nucleotides, the CDR3 is TGTGCCAGCAGCCGGAGACGGGGGTTGAGCACAGATACGCAGTATTTT. J is TRBJ2-3 and V is TRBV11-2; possibly TRBD2 for D (6 bases). V was clipped by 5 bases and J by 0 bases, with 15 bases between them. The CDR3 is made up of 16 amino acids. Germline V gene sequence: CDR1 SGHAT, CDR2 FQNNGV. Variable domain in full (rest from reference TRBV11-2 and TRBJ2-3): EAGVAQSPRYKIIEKRQSVAFWCNPISGHATLYWYQQILGQGPKLLIQFQNNGVVDDSQLPKDRFSAERLKGVDSTLKIQPAKLEDSAVYLCASSRRRGLSTDTQYFGPGTRLTVL.

This clone showed up just once. CDR3 bases: TGTGCCAGCACCTCGGTCAACCGCTACGAGCAGTACTTC. This codes for CASTSVNRYEQYF. J is TRBJ2-7 and V is TRBV6-5; D not resolved. Germline V gene lookup returns CDR1 MNHEY and CDR2 SVGAGI. The CDR3 length is 13 residues. Trimming left V 7 bases short and J 3 bases short, with 13 bases between.

Details on this clone: At one end, the junction sequence differs from germline, possibly due to a read error. The chain recombines TRBV13 with TRBJ2-6; 9 positions match TRBD1. CDR1 and CDR2 (germline): PRHDT, FYEKMQ (reference sequence). This CDR3 contains 13 residues. CDR3 DNA sequence: TGTGCCAGCAGCCGGGACAGGGCCAACGGCCTGACTTTC. Its translation: CASSRDRANGLTF.

V usage is TRBV9 and J usage is TRBJ2-1; 15 nucleotides align to TRBD2. CDR3 size: 16 residues. The V gene end was trimmed by 3 bases and the J gene end by 9 bases; junction bases not matched to a gene: 7. CDR1 and CDR2 (germline): SGDLS, YYNGEE. CDR3 protein: CASSDPGLAGGTEQFF. CDR3 DNA sequence: TGTGCCAGCAGCGATCCGGGACTAGCGGGAGGCACTGAGCAGTTCTTC.

CDR3 in amino acids: CASSLDGFQGGPLHF. The CDR3 DNA follows: TGCGCCAGCAGCTTGGACGGGTTCCAAGGAGGACCCCTCCACTTT. The chain couples TRBV5-1 to TRBJ1-6, with D hard to call. The CDR3 loop spans 15 amino acids. V shed 0 bases and J shed 12 bases, with 16 bases lying between them. Germline V gives CDR1 SGHRS, CDR2 YFSETQ.

This clone was counted once. CDR3 sequence (DNA): TGTGCCAGCAGTCCCGGACTAGCGGGAGGTTCCTACGAGCAGTACTTC. It translates to CASSPGLAGGSYEQYF. The gene calls are TRBV5-4 and TRBJ2-7; 14 bases are shared with TRBD2. CDR3 size: 16 residues. The germline V gene has CDR1 SGHNT and CDR2 YYREEE (reference sequence). The trim removed 5 bases at V and 1 base at J, leaving 5 bases unmatched. Supplemented by reference TRBV5-4 and TRBJ2-7, the full variable domain reads ETGVTQSPTHLIKTRGQQVTLRCSSQSGHNTVSWYQQALGQGPQFIFQYYREEENGRGNFPPRFSGLQFPNYSSELNVNALELDDSALYLCASSPGLAGGSYEQYFGPGTRLTVT.

V and J are TRBV5-6 and TRBJ2-7; 7 bases match TRBD2. The CDR3 has 15 amino acids. The junction had 11 bases not matched to a gene; V was cut back by 4 bases and J by 4 bases. Germline V gives CDR1 SGHDT, CDR2 YYEEEE. The CDR3 DNA reads TGTGCCAGCAGCGGCGCTAGCGGTCTAGGGTACGAGCAGTACTTC. It codes for CASSGASGLGYEQYF.

V and J are TRBV19 and TRBJ2-7; 8 bases agree with TRBD1. Per germline, CDR1 LNHDA and CDR2 SQIVND (reference sequence). V lost 5 bases to trimming and J lost 3 bases; unmatched junction nucleotides: 3. The CDR3 totals 13 residues. CDR3 coding DNA: TGTGCCAGTAGTCCGGGACAGGACTACGAGCAGTACTTC. Its translation: CASSPGQDYEQYF.

The chain recombines TRBV5-6 with TRBJ2-2; 8 bases match TRBD2. The V gene end was trimmed by 3 bases and the J gene end by 0 bases; junction bases not matched to a gene: 4. CDR1 is SGHDT and CDR2 is YYEEEE in the germline V gene. The CDR3 length is 16 residues. The CDR3 DNA follows: TGTGCCAGCAGCTACAGACTAGCGCCGAACACCGGGGAGCTGTTTTTT. It is translated as CASSYRLAPNTGELFF.

The sample holds a few counts of this clone. The rearrangement uses TRBV28 and TRBJ1-1; a possible D gene is TRBD1 (5 bases). CDR3 length: 13 residues. V lost 5 bases and J 4 bases, leaving 11 bases between the germline ends. In germline, CDR1 is MDHEN, CDR2 SYDVKM. The DNA for the CDR3 is TGTGCCAGCAGTACCCCGGGGGTCACTGAAGCTTTCTTT. Translating it yields CASSTPGVTEAFF.

The V gene is TRBV23-1, the J gene TRBJ1-1; unclear D gene. TRBV23-1 is an open reading frame, and its role is uncertain. The CDR3 is 12 amino acids. V lost 7 bases to trimming and J lost 1 base, with 7 bases between them. CDR3 sequence reads: CASTIRNTEAFF. The CDR3, as DNA: TGCGCCAGCACGATTAGGAACACTGAAGCTTTCTTT.

V is TRBV25-1 and J is TRBJ2-5; 7 positions agree with TRBD2. Germline-derived CDR1 and CDR2 are MGHDK and SYGVNS. With V trimmed by 8 bases and J by 1 base, 10 bases remained unmatched. The length of the CDR3 is 15 residues. Here the CDR3 reads CASGSLGGSQETQYF. CDR3 coding DNA: TGTGCCAGCGGATCCCTCGGCGGGAGCCAAGAGACCCAGTACTTC.

This clone was observed a single time. The genes are TRBV10-3 and TRBJ2-5; D gene uncertain. CDR3 size: 13 residues. V was cut by 3 bases and J by 1 base, with 6 bases left in between. Germline CDR1 ENHRY, CDR2 SYGVKD. The CDR3 protein is CAISDRPQETQYF. The DNA of the CDR3 is TGTGCCATCAGTGATCGTCCCCAAGAGACCCAGTACTTC.

The chain carries TRBV5-4 and TRBJ2-7, with D uncertain. This CDR3 has 12 amino acids. Germline assignment: CDR1 SGHNT and CDR2 YYREEE (reference sequence). V was clipped by 0 bases and J by 5 bases, with 6 bases between them. In DNA form, the CDR3 reads TGTGCCAGCAGCTTGGATCTCCACGAGCAGTACTTC. Encoded protein: CASSLDLHEQYF.

This chain joins TRBV15 and TRBJ2-5, with TRBD2 identical over 11 bases. Germline V gene lookup returns CDR1 LNHNV and CDR2 YYDKDF (reference sequence). The J segment lost 4 bases and the V segment lost 1 base, leaving 8 bases of the junction unmatched. The CDR3 is made up of 17 amino acids. CDR3 loop: CATSRGLLAGVRETQYF. Here the CDR3 DNA reads TGTGCCACCAGCAGAGGTTTACTAGCGGGAGTCAGAGAGACCCAGTACTTC.

This sequence joins TRBV18 and TRBJ2-1; the match to TRBD2 covers 9 bases. Germline CDR1 reads KGHSH; CDR2 reads LQKENI. V shed 3 bases and J 4 bases; nucleotides not matched to a gene: 4. The CDR3 sequence is 15 residues long. CDR3 amino acids: CASSPASGIYNEQFF. CDR3 sequence (DNA): TGTGCCAGCTCACCCGCTAGCGGGATATACAATGAGCAGTTCTTC.

The genes are TRBV5-1 and TRBJ1-5, with 8 bases fitting TRBD1. Germline CDR1 is SGHRS and CDR2 is YFSETQ. The J segment lost 6 bases and the V segment lost 3 bases, leaving 8 bases of the junction unmatched. This CDR3 contains 15 residues. CDR3 sequence (DNA): TGCGCCAGCAGCTGGACCGGACAGGGCGGTCAGCCCCAGCATTTT. This codes for CASSWTGQGGQPQHF.

The V gene is TRBV5-1, the J gene TRBJ2-5; 14 bases align to TRBD2. V shed 0 bases and J 6 bases; nucleotides not matched to a gene: 13. The germline V gene has CDR1 SGHRS and CDR2 YFSETQ. The CDR3 sequence is 19 residues long. The CDR3 is CASSLVAGLAGVVMKTQYF. Here the CDR3 DNA reads TGCGCCAGCAGCTTGGTTGCGGGACTAGCGGGAGTCGTGATGAAGACCCAGTACTTC.

This clone has a single count. The rearrangement uses TRBV5-1 and TRBJ2-3; 7 nucleotides match TRBD2. V lost 6 bases and J lost 5; bases outside the gene matches: 6. CDR1 is SGHRS, CDR2 YFSETQ, per germline. The CDR3 totals 13 residues. The CDR3 loop reads CASMAGAEDTQYF. CDR3 coding DNA: TGCGCCAGCATGGCGGGAGCAGAAGATACGCAGTATTTT.